This is a list of T cell receptor beta chains from one sample in a study of blood T cell repertoires in COVID-19. Using immunoSEQ multiplex PCR, the repertoire was profiled, and TCRdb retains in-frame clones only, with some absent. The top ten hold around 13% of the sample, which has approximately 250,000 clones, 86% seen once. Specimen: peripheral blood. Receptors originate from a woman between 70 and 85 years old with COVID-19, enrolled during active disease. The CDR3 runs from the conserved cysteine through the conserved F or W. The D gene is left open where the match is weak. Not every row has a clone size; where given, it reads once, few, many or a size class.

v_call	d_call	j_call	clone_size	cdr3_aa	cdr3_nt
TRBV6-4	-	TRBJ2-1	-	CASSDRGAQGSYNEQFF	TGTGCCAGCAGTGACCGGGGGGCCCAAGGCTCCTACAATGAGCAGTTCTTC
TRBV3-1/TRBV3-2	-	TRBJ1-2	-	CASSQDTFRDTHF	TGTGCCAGCAGCCAAGATACCTTTCGGGACACCCACTTC
TRBV3-1/TRBV3-2	TRBD1	TRBJ2-7	-	CASRWTGGGEQYF	TGTGCCAGCAGGTGGACAGGGGGAGGCGAGCAGTACTTC
TRBV9	TRBD2	TRBJ2-2	-	CASSETTSGGAPGELFF	TGTGCCAGCAGCGAAACGACTAGCGGGGGGGCCCCCGGGGAGCTGTTTTTT
TRBV30	-	TRBJ1-1	-	CAWGRSLSLRTEAFF	TGTGCCTGGGGCCGGTCGCTCTCTCTCCGTACTGAAGCTTTCTTT
TRBV6-5	-	TRBJ1-2	once	CASTQWGENGYTF	TGTGCCAGCACCCAATGGGGGGAGAATGGCTACACCTTC
TRBV18	TRBD2	TRBJ2-2	few	CASSGGLAATGELFF	TGTGCCAGCTCAGGAGGACTAGCGGCCACCGGGGAGCTGTTTTTT
TRBV24-1	-	TRBJ1-4	-	CATSDPAQGNEKLFF	TGTGCCACCAGTGATCCAGCACAGGGTAATGAAAAACTGTTTTTT
TRBV6-5	-	TRBJ1-5	-	CATPIKKRYQPQHF	TGTGCCACCCCGATCAAGAAGAGGTATCAGCCCCAGCATTTT
TRBV5-1	TRBD1	TRBJ1-4	-	CASSLGTANEKLFF	TGCGCCAGCAGCCTAGGGACAGCTAATGAAAAACTGTTTTTT
TRBV9	-	TRBJ1-2	-	CASSVSSGVYGYTF	TGTGCCAGCAGCGTATCCTCCGGGGTCTATGGCTACACCTTC
TRBV7-9	TRBD2	TRBJ2-3	once	CASSLRLAGGTDTQYF	TGTGCCAGCAGCTTACGTTTAGCGGGGGGAACAGATACGCAGTATTTT
TRBV19	-	TRBJ2-6	-	CASSAGGANVLTF	TGTGCCAGTAGTGCGGGTGGGGCCAACGTCCTGACTTTC
TRBV7-2	TRBD2	TRBJ2-7	-	CASSLVPSGVGEQYF	TGTGCCAGCAGCTTAGTTCCTAGCGGGGTTGGCGAGCAGTACTTC
TRBV30	-	TRBJ2-5	few	CAWSPPEETQYF	TGTGCCTGGAGTCCCCCGGAGGAGACCCAGTACTTC
TRBV9	-	TRBJ2-3	-	CASSVGASGTDTQYF	TGTGCCAGCAGCGTAGGGGCTAGCGGCACAGATACGCAGTATTTT
TRBV19	-	TRBJ1-5	-	CASKAGSRESNQPQHF	TGTGCCAGTAAAGCCGGGAGCAGGGAAAGCAATCAGCCCCAGCATTTT
TRBV2	TRBD1	TRBJ1-5	-	CASSRTGGNNQPQHF	TGTGCCAGCAGTCGCACAGGGGGTAACAATCAGCCCCAGCATTTT
TRBV5-1	-	TRBJ1-6	-	CASSFTGNSNSPLHF	TGCGCCAGCAGCTTCACAGGGAACTCAAATTCACCCCTCCACTTT
TRBV7-8	TRBD1	TRBJ1-1	-	CASSPRTGSGTEAFF	TGTGCCAGCAGCCCCCGGACAGGGAGTGGCACTGAAGCTTTCTTT
TRBV27	TRBD1	TRBJ1-3	-	CASSPSGGTGNTIYF	TGTGCCAGCAGTCCCTCGGGCGGGACAGGCAACACCATATATTTT
TRBV5-4	TRBD2	TRBJ2-3	-	CASGVWAGGLDTQYF	TGTGCCAGCGGGGTTTGGGCGGGGGGCCTAGATACGCAGTATTTT
TRBV5-8	-	TRBJ1-6	-	CASSFGGSGFSPLHF	TGTGCCAGCAGCTTTGGTGGGAGTGGGTTTTCACCCCTCCACTTT
TRBV9	-	TRBJ1-3	-	CASSVVSGSGNTIYF	TGTGCCAGCAGCGTAGTGTCAGGGTCTGGAAACACCATATATTTT
TRBV7-2	TRBD1	TRBJ1-1	-	CASSSRTGNTEAFF	TGTGCCAGCAGCTCACGGACAGGGAACACTGAAGCTTTCTTT
TRBV7-4	-	TRBJ1-1	-	CASSFGRTEAGTEAFF	TGTGCCAGCAGCTTCGGCCGAACCGAGGCGGGCACTGAAGCTTTCTTT
TRBV25-1	-	TRBJ1-1	-	CASSEVGGGGTEAFF	TGTGCCAGCAGTGAGGTTGGAGGGGGAGGGACTGAAGCTTTCTTT
TRBV24-1	TRBD1	TRBJ1-2	-	CATSENGQGAYGYTF	TGTGCCACCAGTGAGAACGGACAGGGGGCATATGGCTACACCTTC
TRBV29-1	-	TRBJ2-3	-	CSVGPGGSTDTQYF	TGCAGCGTTGGACCCGGAGGGAGCACAGATACGCAGTATTTT
TRBV19	-	TRBJ1-5	-	CASTKESNQPQHF	TGTGCCAGTACTAAGGAGAGCAATCAGCCCCAGCATTTT
TRBV4-2	-	TRBJ2-7	-	CASSPRSGTREQYF	TGTGCCAGCAGCCCCCGATCCGGGACAAGGGAGCAGTACTTC
TRBV6-5	-	TRBJ2-6	-	CASTPISAGANVLTF	TGTGCCAGCACTCCTATCTCTGCGGGGGCCAACGTCCTGACTTTC